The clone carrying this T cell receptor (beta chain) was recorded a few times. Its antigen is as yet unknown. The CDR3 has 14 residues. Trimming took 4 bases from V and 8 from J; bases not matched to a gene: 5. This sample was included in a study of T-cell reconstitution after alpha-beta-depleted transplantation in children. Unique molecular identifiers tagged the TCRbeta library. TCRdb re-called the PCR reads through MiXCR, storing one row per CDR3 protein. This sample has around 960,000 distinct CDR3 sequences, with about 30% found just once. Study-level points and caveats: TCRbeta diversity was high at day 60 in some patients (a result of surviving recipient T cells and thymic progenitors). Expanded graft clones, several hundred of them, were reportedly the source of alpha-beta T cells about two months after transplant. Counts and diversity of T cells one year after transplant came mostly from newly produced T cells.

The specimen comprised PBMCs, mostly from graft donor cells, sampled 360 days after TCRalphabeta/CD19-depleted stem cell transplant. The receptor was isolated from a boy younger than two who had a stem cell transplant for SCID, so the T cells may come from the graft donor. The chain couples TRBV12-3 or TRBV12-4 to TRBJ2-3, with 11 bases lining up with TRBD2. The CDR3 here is CASSSSGRRGTQYF. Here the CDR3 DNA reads TGTGCCAGCAGTTCTAGCGGGAGGCGGGGTACGCAGTATTTT.